This T cell receptor (beta chain) stems from a study of regulatory T cells in long-lasting Graves disease. This clonotype was counted many times. What it binds is not known. V lost 2 bases, J lost 4 bases, and 9 bases stayed unmatched. The germline V gene encodes CDR1 SGHTA and CDR2 FQGTGA. The CDR3 is made up of 16 amino acids. Arm-PCR of CDR3 regions and iRepertoire HTBI primers were used to build TCR beta libraries. Each CDR3 protein gets one entry after TCRdb re-called the multiplex PCR reads with MiXCR. The sample includes over 300,000 distinct CDR3 sequences, roughly a sixth seen only once; the top ten take 20% to 25%. The time point: newly diagnosed GD, antithyroid drugs for less than 3 months. The TCR library was prepared using RNA isolated from PBMCs. Findings of the study overall: Small sample size may have lowered accuracy. Whereas new patients shared 1,000 or so public clonotypes, persistent patients shared more, at under 3,500.

The sample was peripheral blood mononuclear cells (PBMCs), taken at new diagnosis, from a patient treated with antithyroid drugs. This receptor was taken from a female donor with Graves disease. V and J are TRBV7-3 and TRBJ2-3, with 7 nucleotides matching TRBD2. The CDR3 loop reads CASSLFAGDPSDTQYF. In DNA, the CDR3 is TGTGCCAGCAGCTTATTCGCGGGGGACCCATCAGATACGCAGTATTTT.